This T cell receptor (beta chain) stems from a study of PD-1 blockade in mismatch repair-deficient tumors. This clone was detected once. After removal of 5 bases from V and 1 base from J, the junction contained 4 bases not matched to a gene. The CDR3 contains 14 residues. Germline lookup yields CDR1 SGHTA and CDR2 FQGTGA. Here immunoSEQ multiplex PCR was the method, and the copy in TCRdb shows in-frame clones only, minus some. This table has about 25,000 clones, 70% to 85% appearing once. The sequences come from PBMCs, collected before pembrolizumab treatment. V is TRBV7-3 and J is TRBJ1-1, with 7 bases that match TRBD1. The TCR was taken from an adult with mismatch repair-deficient cancer. As DNA, the CDR3 is TGTGCCAGCAGCCGATCAGGGGGGAACACTGAAGCTTTCTTT. Its protein is CASSRSGGNTEAFF.